This T cell receptor beta chain was profiled in a study of Ad26.COV2.S vaccination and SARS-CoV-2 variants. Study-wide findings and caveats: Similar non-spike TCR breadth was seen in vaccine and placebo recipients. TCR breadth and depth analyses may have underestimated total T cell responses. Reportedly, spike-specific CD8+ and CD4+ T cell responses achieved substantial breadth once vaccination had taken place.

This table comes from immunoSEQ multiplex PCR, and its TCRdb copy is limited to in-frame clones, with some not included. Here the sample spans around 370,000 clones, about 91% being singletons. A word on this clone: Its antigen is unidentified.

Trimming removed 6 bases from V and 7 bases from J, with 12 bases in between. CDR3 length: 12 amino acids. This specimen was peripheral blood, taken after recovery from COVID-19. This receptor was identified in a human donor who had recovered from COVID-19. The chain has TRBV12-3 or TRBV12-4 and TRBJ1-2; no reliable D call. Here the CDR3 DNA reads TGTGCCAGCAGCCGAGGGTTGTCTGGCTACACCTTC. Translated, it gives CASSRGLSGYTF.